The 9 T cell receptor beta chains below come from one sample, sequenced in a study of Ad26.COV2.S vaccination and SARS-CoV-2 variants. Profiled with immunoSEQ multiplex PCR; TCRdb holds only in-frame clones, not every one. The table includes approximately 500,000 clones, around nine tenths detected once. The sample's treatment: some 20 received Ad26.COV2.S at low or high dose, single or two shots; about 5 received placebo; per-sample allocation not given. On day 63 after the first injection, vaccine and placebo recipients gave samples. Sequenced material: peripheral blood, taken in a trial of Ad26.COV2.S vaccine versus placebo. All receptors derive from a person between 18 and 65 years old who received the Ad26.COV2.S COVID-19 vaccine or a placebo.

The V call is TRBV6-2 or TRBV6-3, the J call TRBJ2-7; the D gene is possibly TRBD1 (6 bases). The V gene lost 5 bases and the J gene lost 2 bases, with 13 bases spanning the gap. Per germline, CDR1 MNHEY and CDR2 SVGEGT. The CDR3 extends over 14 amino acids. CDR3 DNA: TGTGCCAGCAGTCTCCGAAGGGGGACCTACGAGCAGTACTTC. Amino acids: CASSLRRGTYEQYF.

The CDR3, as DNA: TGTGCCAGCAGGGGGAGCGGGACTAACTACGAGCAGTACTTC. Translation gives CASRGSGTNYEQYF. The gene calls are TRBV27 and TRBJ2-7; 7 nucleotides agree with TRBD2. CDR3 length: 14 amino acids. Germline CDR1 reads MNHEY; CDR2 reads SMNVEV (reference sequence). J was trimmed by 3 bases and V by 6 bases; bases with no gene match: 8.

The chain joins TRBV7-8 to TRBJ2-6; tentatively, D is TRBD1 or TRBD2 (5 bases each). The CDR3 length is 16 residues. The germline CDR1 and CDR2 sequences are SGHVS and FQNEAQ. Trimming shortened V by 3 bases and J by 0 bases, and 9 bases separated the two germline ends. The CDR3 nucleotides are TGTGCCAGCAGCTTCGCAGGGACCTCTGGGGCCAACGTCCTGACTTTC. This gives the protein CASSFAGTSGANVLTF.

The V call is TRBV19, the J call TRBJ2-7; 9 nucleotides agree with TRBD1. Per germline, CDR1 LNHDA and CDR2 SQIVND (reference sequence). The CDR3 extends over 13 amino acids. J gave up 4 bases and V 8 bases, and 6 bases lay outside the gene matches. The CDR3 sequence is CASGGTGIYEQYF. The CDR3 nucleotides read TGTGCCAGTGGGGGGACAGGGATTTACGAGCAGTACTTC.

The V call is TRBV7-2, the J call TRBJ2-7, with TRBD2 identical over 16 bases. The CDR3 loop spans 17 amino acids. Germline values: CDR1 SGHTA, CDR2 FQGNSA. With 5 bases clipped from V and 4 bases from J, the junction kept 8 bases outside the gene matches. CDR3 DNA: TGTGCCAGCAGCCTCCAGGGGACTAGCGGGAGGGGATACGAGCAGTACTTC. This encodes CASSLQGTSGRGYEQYF.

The chain has TRBV6-2 or TRBV6-3 and TRBJ2-1; 14 nucleotides align to TRBD2. Germline CDR1 MNHEY, CDR2 SVGEGT. This CDR3 has 17 amino acids. J lost 10 bases, V lost 2 bases, and 10 bases had no gene match. The CDR3 DNA reads as TGTGCCAGCAGTTACAGGGGGGGACTAGCGGGAGTTTCGGAGCAGTTCTTC. The encoded protein is CASSYRGGLAGVSEQFF.

The chain has TRBV7-2 and TRBJ1-5; tentatively, D is TRBD1 (6 bases). CDR3 length equals 14 residues. Germline loops: CDR1 SGHTA, CDR2 FQGNSA. V was shortened by 5 bases and J by 7 bases, with 15 bases between the two germline ends. DNA for the CDR3: TGTGCCAGCAGCCCCAAACCCGGGGGCCAGCCCCAGCATTTT. The encoded protein is CASSPKPGGQPQHF.

The rearrangement links TRBV6-6 to TRBJ2-1, with TRBD2 matching over 12 bases. Per germline, CDR1 MNHNY and CDR2 SVGAGI (reference sequence). V dropped 5 bases and J dropped 7; count of bases not matched to a gene: 9. This CDR3 is built from 16 residues. The CDR3 DNA is TGTGCCAGCAGTCGCCGTACTAGCGGGAGGCTTAATGAGCAGTTCTTC. Translation gives CASSRRTSGRLNEQFF.

The chain couples TRBV28 to TRBJ1-1; weak D call: TRBD1 (6 bases). The V end lost 5 bases, the J end lost 0 bases, and 10 bases lay between the germline ends. The CDR3 loop spans 14 amino acids. From germline, CDR1 is MDHEN and CDR2 SYDVKM. CDR3 sequence: CASSDTGLNTEAFF. DNA of the CDR3: TGTGCCAGCAGTGATACAGGGCTGAACACTGAAGCTTTCTTT.